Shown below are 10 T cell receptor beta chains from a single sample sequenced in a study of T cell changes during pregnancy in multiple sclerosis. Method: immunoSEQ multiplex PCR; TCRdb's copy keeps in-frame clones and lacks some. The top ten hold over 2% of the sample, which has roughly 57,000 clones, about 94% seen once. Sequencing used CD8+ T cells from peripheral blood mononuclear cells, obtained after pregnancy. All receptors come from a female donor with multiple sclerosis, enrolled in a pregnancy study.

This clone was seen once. CDR3 protein: CATRTSGTAGELFF. The CDR3 DNA reads TGCGCCACTCGGACTAGCGGGACCGCCGGGGAGCTGTTTTTT. The chain recombines TRBV5-1 with TRBJ2-2, with TRBD2 matching over 12 bases. CDR1 and CDR2 (germline): SGHRS, YFSETQ. V shed 9 bases, J shed 6 bases, and the junction held 6 bases outside the gene matches. This CDR3 is 14 amino acids long.

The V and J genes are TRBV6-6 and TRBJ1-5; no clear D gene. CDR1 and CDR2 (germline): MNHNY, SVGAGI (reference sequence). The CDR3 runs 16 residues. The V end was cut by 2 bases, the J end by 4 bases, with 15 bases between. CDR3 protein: CASSYRRPMENQPQHF. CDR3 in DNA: TGTGCCAGCAGTTACAGGAGGCCTATGGAGAATCAGCCCCAGCATTTT.

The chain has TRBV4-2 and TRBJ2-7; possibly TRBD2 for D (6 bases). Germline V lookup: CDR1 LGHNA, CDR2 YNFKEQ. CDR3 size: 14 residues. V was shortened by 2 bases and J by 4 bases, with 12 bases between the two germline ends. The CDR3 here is CASSQPGEGYEQYF. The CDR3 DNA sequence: TGTGCCAGCAGCCAACCGGGAGAAGGGTACGAGCAGTACTTC.

The CDR3 bases are TGTGCCAGCAGCTGGGGCAGAGCCTACGAGCAGTACTTC. Translating gives CASSWGRAYEQYF. The chain recombines TRBV27 with TRBJ2-7, with a weak D call TRBD1 (5 bases). This CDR3 has 13 residues. The V end was cut by 6 bases, the J end by 2 bases, with 11 bases between. Germline V lookup: CDR1 MNHEY, CDR2 SMNVEV (reference sequence).

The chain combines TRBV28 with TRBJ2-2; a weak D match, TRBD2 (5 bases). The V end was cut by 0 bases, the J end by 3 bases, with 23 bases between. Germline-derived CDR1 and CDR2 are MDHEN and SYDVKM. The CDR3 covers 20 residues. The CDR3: CASSLWLSGSLLFDTGELFF. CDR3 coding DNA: TGTGCCAGCAGTTTATGGCTTAGTGGGAGCCTCCTTTTTGACACCGGGGAGCTGTTTTTT.

Here the CDR3 DNA reads TGCGCCAGCGCCCAGGTACAGGGGGTCTCCTACGAGCAGTACTTC. It translates to CASAQVQGVSYEQYF. The chain joins TRBV4-3 to TRBJ2-7; the match to TRBD1 covers 8 bases. V was clipped by 8 bases and J by 0 bases; unmatched bases: 9. The CDR3 covers 15 residues. Per the germline V gene, CDR1 is LGHNA and CDR2 is YSLEER.

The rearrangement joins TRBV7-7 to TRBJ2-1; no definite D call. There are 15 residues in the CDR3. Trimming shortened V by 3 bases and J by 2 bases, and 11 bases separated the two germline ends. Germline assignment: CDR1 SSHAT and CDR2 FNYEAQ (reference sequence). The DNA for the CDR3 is TGTGCCAGCAGCTTGGCGGAGAGTCCCTACAATGAGCAGTTCTTC. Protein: CASSLAESPYNEQFF.

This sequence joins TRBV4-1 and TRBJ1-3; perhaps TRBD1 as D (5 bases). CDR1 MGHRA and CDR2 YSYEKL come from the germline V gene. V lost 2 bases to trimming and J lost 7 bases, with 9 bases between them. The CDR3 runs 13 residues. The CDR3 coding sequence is TGCGCCAGCAGCCAAATTAAGGGGAACACCATATATTTT. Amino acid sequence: CASSQIKGNTIYF.

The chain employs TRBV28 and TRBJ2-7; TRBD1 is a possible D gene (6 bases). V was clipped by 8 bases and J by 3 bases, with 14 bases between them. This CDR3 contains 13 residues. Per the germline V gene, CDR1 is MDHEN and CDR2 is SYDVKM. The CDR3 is CASGGPVDYEQYF. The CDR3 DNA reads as TGTGCCAGCGGGGGCCCCGTGGACTACGAGCAGTACTTC. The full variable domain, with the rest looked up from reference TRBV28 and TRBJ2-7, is DVKVTQSSRYLVKRTGEKVFLECVQDMDHENMFWYRQDPGLGLRLIYFSYDVKMKEKGDIPEGYSVSREKKERFSLILESASTNQTSMYLCASGGPVDYEQYFGPGTRLTVT.

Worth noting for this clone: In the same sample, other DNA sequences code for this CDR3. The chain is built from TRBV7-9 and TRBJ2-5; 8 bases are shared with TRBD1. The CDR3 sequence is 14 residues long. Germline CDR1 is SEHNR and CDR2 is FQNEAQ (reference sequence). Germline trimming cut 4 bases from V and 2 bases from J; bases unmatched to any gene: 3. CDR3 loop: CASSSTGGQETQYF. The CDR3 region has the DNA TGTGCCAGCAGCTCCACAGGGGGTCAAGAGACCCAGTACTTC.